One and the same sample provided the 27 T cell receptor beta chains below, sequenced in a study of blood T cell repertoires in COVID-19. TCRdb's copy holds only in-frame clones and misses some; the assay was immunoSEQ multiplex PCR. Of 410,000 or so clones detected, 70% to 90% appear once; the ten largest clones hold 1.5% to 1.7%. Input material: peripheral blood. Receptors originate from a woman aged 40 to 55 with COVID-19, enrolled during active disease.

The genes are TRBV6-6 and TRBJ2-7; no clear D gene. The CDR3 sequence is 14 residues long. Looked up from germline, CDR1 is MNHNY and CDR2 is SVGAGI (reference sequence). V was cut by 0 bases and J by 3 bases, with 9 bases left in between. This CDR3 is CASSYSVQHYEQYF. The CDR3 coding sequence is TGTGCCAGCAGTTACTCGGTACAGCACTACGAGCAGTACTTC.

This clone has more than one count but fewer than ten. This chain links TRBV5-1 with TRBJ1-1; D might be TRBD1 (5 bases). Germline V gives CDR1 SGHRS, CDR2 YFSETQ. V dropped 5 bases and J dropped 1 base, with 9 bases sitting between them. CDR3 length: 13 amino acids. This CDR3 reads CASRIDRNTEAFF. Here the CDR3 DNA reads TGCGCCAGCAGGATCGACAGGAACACTGAAGCTTTCTTT.

CDR3 sequence (DNA): TGCGCCAGCAGCCCCTCGGGCTATGGCTACACCTTC. Translated, it gives CASSPSGYGYTF. The chain carries TRBV5-1 and TRBJ1-2; D is uncertain. Germline CDR1 SGHRS, CDR2 YFSETQ. This CDR3 contains 12 residues. V lost 4 bases and J 4 bases, leaving 8 bases between the germline ends.

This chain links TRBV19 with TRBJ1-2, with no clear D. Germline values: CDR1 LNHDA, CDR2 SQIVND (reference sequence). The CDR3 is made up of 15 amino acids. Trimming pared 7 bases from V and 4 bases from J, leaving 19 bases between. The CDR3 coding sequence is TGTGCCAGTACCATAGGCCCAGGAGGAATCTATGGCTACACCTTC. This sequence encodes CASTIGPGGIYGYTF.

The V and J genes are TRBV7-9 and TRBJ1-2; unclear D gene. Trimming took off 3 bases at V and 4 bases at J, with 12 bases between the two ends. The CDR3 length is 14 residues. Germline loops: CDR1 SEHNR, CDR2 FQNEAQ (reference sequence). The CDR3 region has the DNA TGTGCCAGCAGCTTGGCTGGCACCGTCTATGGCTACACCTTC. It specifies CASSLAGTVYGYTF.

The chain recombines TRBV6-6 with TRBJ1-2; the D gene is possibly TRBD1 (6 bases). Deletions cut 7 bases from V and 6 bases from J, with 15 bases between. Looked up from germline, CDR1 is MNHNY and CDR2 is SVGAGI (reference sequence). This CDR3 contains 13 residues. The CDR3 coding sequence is TGTGCCAGCATCACCCCTACAGGGCATGGCTACACCTTC. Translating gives CASITPTGHGYTF.

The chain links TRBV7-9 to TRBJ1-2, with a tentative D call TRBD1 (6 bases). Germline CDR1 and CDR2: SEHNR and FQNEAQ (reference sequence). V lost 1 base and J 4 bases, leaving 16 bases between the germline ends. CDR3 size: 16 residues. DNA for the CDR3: TGTGCCAGCAGCTTAGAGGGCCGGCAGGGGACCTATGGCTACACCTTC. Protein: CASSLEGRQGTYGYTF.

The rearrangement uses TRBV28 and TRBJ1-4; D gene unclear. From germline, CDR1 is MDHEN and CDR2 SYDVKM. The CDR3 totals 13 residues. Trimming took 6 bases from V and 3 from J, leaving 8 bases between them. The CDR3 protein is CASRSGANEKLFF. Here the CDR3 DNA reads TGTGCCAGCAGGTCGGGAGCTAATGAAAAACTGTTTTTT.

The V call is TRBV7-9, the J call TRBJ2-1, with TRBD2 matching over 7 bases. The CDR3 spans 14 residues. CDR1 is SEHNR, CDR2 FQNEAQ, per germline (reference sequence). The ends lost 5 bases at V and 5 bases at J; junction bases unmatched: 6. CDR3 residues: CASSIGEGDNEQFF. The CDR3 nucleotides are TGTGCCAGCAGCATCGGGGAGGGCGACAATGAGCAGTTCTTC.

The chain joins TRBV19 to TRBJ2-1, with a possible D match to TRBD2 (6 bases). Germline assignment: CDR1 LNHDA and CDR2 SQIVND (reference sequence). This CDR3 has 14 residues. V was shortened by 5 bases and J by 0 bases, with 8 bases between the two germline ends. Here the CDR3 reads CASSPGGSYNEQFF. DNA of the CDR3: TGTGCCAGTAGTCCCGGGGGCTCCTACAATGAGCAGTTCTTC.

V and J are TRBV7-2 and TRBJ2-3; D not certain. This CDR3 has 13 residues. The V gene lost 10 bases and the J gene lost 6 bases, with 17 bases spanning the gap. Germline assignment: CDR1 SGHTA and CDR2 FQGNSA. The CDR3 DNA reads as TGTGCCACCTCGACACCCGCGTCCGATACGCAGTATTTT. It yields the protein CATSTPASDTQYF.

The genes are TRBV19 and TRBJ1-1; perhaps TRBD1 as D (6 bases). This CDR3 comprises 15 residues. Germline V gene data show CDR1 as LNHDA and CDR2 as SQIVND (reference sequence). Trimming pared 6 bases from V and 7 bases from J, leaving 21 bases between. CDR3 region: CASRITGSVLGEAFF. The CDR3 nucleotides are TGTGCCAGTAGGATAACAGGGTCCGTTCTCGGTGAAGCTTTCTTT.

The CDR3 is CASSPGDPGTGELFF. In DNA, the CDR3 is TGTGCCAGTAGTCCAGGGGATCCTGGGACCGGGGAGCTGTTTTTT. The chain carries TRBV19 and TRBJ2-2, with D tentatively TRBD1 (6 bases). V was clipped by 5 bases and J by 5 bases, with 15 bases between them. CDR3 length: 15 residues. Germline CDR1 and CDR2: LNHDA and SQIVND (reference sequence). The complete variable domain, with remaining parts taken from reference TRBV19 and TRBJ2-2, reads DGGITQSPKYLFRKEGQNVTLSCEQNLNHDAMYWYRQDPGQGLRLIYYSQIVNDFQKGDIAEGYSVSREKKESFPLTVTSAQKNPTAFYLCASSPGDPGTGELFFGEGSRLTVL.

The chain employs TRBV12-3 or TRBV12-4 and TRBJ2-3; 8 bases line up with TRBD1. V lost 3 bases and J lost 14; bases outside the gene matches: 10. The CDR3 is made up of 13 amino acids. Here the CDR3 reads CASSFLTQGALYF. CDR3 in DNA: TGTGCCAGCAGTTTCCTTACTCAGGGGGCCCTGTATTTT.

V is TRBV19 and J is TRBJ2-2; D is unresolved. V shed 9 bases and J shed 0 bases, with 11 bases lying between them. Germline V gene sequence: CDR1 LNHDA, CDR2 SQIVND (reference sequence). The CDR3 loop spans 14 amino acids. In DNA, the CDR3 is TGTGCCAGCCGTCTCTACCCGAACACCGGGGAGCTGTTTTTT. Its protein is CASRLYPNTGELFF.

This CDR3 reads CASSLPGSRMSYTF. The CDR3, as DNA: TGTGCCAGCAGCTTACCCGGGAGCCGTATGAGCTACACCTTC. The chain employs TRBV7-2 and TRBJ1-2, with unresolved D. The CDR3 has 14 amino acids. V was trimmed by 2 bases and J by 9 bases, leaving 16 bases between them. The V gene's germline CDR1 is SGHTA and CDR2 FQGNSA.

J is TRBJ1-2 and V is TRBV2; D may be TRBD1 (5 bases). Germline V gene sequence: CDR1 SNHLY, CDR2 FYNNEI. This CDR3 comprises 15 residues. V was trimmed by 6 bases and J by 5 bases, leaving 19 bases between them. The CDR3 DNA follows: TGTGCCAGCAGGAGGGGAGGGGCGGAGCCATATGGCTACACCTTC. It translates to CASRRGGAEPYGYTF.

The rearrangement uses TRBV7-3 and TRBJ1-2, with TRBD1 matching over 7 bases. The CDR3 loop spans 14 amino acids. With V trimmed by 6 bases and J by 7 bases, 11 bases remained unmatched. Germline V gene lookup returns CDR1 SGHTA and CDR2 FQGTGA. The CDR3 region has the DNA TGTGCCAGCAGTTCCGGGACAGCCCGGGGTGGCTACACCTTC. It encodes CASSSGTARGGYTF.

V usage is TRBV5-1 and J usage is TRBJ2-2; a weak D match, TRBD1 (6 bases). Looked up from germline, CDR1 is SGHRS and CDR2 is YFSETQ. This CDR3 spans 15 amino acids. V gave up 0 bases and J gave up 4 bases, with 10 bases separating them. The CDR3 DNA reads TGCGCCAGCAGCTTGGCCCGACAGGTCACCGGGGAGCTGTTTTTT. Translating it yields CASSLARQVTGELFF. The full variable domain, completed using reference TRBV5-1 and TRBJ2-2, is KAGVTQTPRYLIKTRGQQVTLSCSPISGHRSVSWYQQTPGQGLQFLFEYFSETQRNKGNFPGRFSGRQFSNSRSEMNVSTLELGDSALYLCASSLARQVTGELFFGEGSRLTVL.

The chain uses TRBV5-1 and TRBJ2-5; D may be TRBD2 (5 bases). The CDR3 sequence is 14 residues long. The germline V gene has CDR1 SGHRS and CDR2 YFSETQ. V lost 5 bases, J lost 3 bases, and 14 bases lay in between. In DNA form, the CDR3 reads TGCGCCAGCAGTTCGGGGTTTAGGGAAGAGACCCAGTACTTC. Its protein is CASSSGFREETQYF.

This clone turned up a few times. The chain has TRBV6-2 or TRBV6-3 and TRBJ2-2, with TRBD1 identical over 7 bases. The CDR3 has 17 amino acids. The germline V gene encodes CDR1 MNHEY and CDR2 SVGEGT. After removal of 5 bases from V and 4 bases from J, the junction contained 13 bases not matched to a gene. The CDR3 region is CASSHRQGVLGTGELFF. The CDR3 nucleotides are TGTGCCAGCAGTCACCGACAGGGTGTACTGGGCACCGGGGAGCTGTTTTTT.

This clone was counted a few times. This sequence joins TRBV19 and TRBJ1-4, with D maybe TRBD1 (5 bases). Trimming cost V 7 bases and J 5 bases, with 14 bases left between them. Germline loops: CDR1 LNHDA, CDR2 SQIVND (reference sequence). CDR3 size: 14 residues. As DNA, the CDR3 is TGTGCCAGTACCATGGGGGGGAGGAATGAAAAACTGTTTTTT. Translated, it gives CASTMGGRNEKLFF.

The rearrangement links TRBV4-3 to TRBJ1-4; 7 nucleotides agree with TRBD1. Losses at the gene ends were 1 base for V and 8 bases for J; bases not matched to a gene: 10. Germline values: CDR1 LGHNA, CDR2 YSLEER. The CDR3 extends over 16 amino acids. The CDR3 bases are TGCGCCAGCAGCCAAGCAGCCGGGACAGTTGGCGAAAAACTGTTTTTT. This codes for CASSQAAGTVGEKLFF.

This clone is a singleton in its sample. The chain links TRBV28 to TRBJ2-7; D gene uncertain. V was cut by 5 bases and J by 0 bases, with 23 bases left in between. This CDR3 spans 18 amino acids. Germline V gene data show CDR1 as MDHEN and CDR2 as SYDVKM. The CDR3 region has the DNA TGTGCCAGCAGTAACTCGTTCCGGCAGAGGAGCAGCTCCTACGAGCAGTACTTC. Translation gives CASSNSFRQRSSSYEQYF. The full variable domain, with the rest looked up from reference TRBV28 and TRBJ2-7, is DVKVTQSSRYLVKRTGEKVFLECVQDMDHENMFWYRQDPGLGLRLIYFSYDVKMKEKGDIPEGYSVSREKKERFSLILESASTNQTSMYLCASSNSFRQRSSSYEQYFGPGTRLTVT.

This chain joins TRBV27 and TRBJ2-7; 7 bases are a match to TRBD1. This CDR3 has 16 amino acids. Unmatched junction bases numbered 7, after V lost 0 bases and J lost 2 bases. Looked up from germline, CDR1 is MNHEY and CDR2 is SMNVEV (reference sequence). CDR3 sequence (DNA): TGTGCCAGCAGTTTATCCGGGACAGCCGGGACCTACGAGCAGTACTTC. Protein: CASSLSGTAGTYEQYF.

CDR3 region: CSASDPSGAGTDTQYF. CDR3 DNA: TGCAGTGCTAGTGACCCATCGGGAGCGGGCACAGATACGCAGTATTTT. The gene calls are TRBV20-1 and TRBJ2-3; D possibly corresponds to TRBD2 (6 bases). Trimming took off 3 bases at V and 1 base at J, with 17 bases between the two ends. The CDR3 has 16 residues. Germline V CDR1 and CDR2: DFQATT, SNEGSKA (reference sequence).

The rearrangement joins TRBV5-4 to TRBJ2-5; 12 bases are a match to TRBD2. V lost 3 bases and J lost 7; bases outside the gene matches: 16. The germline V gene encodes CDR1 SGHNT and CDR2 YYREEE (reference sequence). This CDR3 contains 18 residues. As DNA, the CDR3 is TGTGCCAGCAGCTCCCCCGGACTAGCGGGACGGGCGGGAGGGACCCAGTACTTC. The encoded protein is CASSSPGLAGRAGGTQYF.